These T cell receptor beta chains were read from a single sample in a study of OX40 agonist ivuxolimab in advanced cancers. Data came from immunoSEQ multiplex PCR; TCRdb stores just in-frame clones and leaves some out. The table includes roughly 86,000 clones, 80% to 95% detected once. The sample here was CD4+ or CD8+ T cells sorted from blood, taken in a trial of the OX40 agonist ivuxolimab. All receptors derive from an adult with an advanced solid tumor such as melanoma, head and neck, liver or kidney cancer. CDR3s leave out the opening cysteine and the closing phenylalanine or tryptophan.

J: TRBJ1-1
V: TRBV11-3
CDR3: ASSLDRWGDADFSGTEAF

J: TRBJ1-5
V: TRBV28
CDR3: ASSYGGGGSQPQH

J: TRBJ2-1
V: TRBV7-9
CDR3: ASSALAGVSNEQF

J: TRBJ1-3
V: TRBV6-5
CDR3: ASMVDRGSGNTIY

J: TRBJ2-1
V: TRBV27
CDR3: ASGTLLEDEQF

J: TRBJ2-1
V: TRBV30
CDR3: AWSVSYEQF

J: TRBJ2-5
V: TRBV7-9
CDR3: ASSSGSGGETQY

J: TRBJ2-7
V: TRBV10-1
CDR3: ASSASEAGGLHEQY

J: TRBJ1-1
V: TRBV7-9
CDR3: ASKEISGAEAF

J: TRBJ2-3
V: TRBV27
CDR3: ASRPSQSWGTQY

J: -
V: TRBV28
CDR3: ASWGSPPHEQY

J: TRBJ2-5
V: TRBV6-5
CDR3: ASTRVTGGGGTQY

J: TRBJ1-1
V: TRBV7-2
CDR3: ASTPGQGIGGAEAF

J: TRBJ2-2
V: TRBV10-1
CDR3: ASSVSGTGELF

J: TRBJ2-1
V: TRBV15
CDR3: ATSRDRTSGYNEQF

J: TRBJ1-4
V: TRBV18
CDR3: ASSSGAAANEKLF

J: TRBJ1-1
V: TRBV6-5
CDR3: ASRDPGTGEAF

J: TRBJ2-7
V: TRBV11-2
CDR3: ASGTLAGGNFGVYEQY

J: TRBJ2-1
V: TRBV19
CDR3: ASSFTSGAVSSYNEQF

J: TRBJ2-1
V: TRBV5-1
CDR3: ASSLERVDNEQF

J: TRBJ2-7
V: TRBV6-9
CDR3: ARFYEQY

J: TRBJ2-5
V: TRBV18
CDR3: ASSRTLGQETQY

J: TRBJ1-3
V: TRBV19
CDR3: ASKAGGLGNTIY

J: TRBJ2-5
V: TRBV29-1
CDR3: SVEGGGTLERETQY

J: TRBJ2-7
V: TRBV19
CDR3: ASSIRGLAGVPYEQY

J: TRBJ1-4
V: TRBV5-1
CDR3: ASSSGQLIANEKLF

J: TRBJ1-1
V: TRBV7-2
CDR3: ASSLGTGVKGGNTEAF

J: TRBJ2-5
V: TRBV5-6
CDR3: ASSLTGPETQY

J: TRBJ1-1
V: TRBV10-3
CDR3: AISDDSQGVTEAF

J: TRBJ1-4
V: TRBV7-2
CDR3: ASSPGGANEKLF

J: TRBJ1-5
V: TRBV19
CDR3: ASSPQGSNQPQH

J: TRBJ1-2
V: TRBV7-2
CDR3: ASSLGSRQGGRYGYT

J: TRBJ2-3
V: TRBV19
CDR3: ASSIVRVGTDTQY

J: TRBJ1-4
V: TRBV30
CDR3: AWRPRTGGTEKLF

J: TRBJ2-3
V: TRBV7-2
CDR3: ASSFGAPDTQY

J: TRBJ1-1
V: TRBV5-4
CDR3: ASSLGGRGNTEAF

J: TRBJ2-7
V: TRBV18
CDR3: ASSPGYEQY

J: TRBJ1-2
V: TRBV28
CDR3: ASSQYYGYT

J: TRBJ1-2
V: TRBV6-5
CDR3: ASNQGLFNRHGYT

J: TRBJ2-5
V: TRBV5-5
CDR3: ASSLSGRQETQY

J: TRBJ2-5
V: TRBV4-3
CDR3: ASSQDWGGWTQY

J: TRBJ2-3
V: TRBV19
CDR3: ASSLAGGQRHTDTQY

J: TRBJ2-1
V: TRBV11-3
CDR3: ASSLFGGSADEQF

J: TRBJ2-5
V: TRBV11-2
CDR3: ASSLNRAQETQY